This TCR beta chain was sequenced in a study of cytomegalovirus exposure and HLA in healthy donors. PCR employed 60 Vbeta and 13 Jbeta primers. TCRdb keeps only in-frame clones here, not all; method: immunoSEQ multiplex PCR. The sample yields roughly 140,000 clones, of which the top ten take up approximately 0.88%. The germline V gene encodes CDR1 LNHNV and CDR2 YYDKDF (reference sequence). The CDR3 extends over 17 amino acids. Germline trimming cut 2 bases from V and 6 bases from J; bases unmatched to any gene: 11. The sequence came from a male donor in good health and CMV-seronegative. Sequences were obtained from PBMCs. The V gene is TRBV15, the J gene TRBJ2-1, with 9 bases fitting TRBD1. The CDR3 loop reads CATSRITGTGIFNEQFF. CDR3 DNA: TGTGCCACCAGCAGAATTACCGGGACAGGGATTTTCAATGAGCAGTTCTTC. The entire variable domain, with the rest obtained from reference TRBV15 and TRBJ2-1, is as follows: DAMVIQNPRYQVTQFGKPVTLSCSQTLNHNVMYWYQQKSSQAPKLLFHYYDKDFNNEADTPDNFQSRRPNTSFCFLDIRSPGLGDTAMYLCATSRITGTGIFNEQFFGPGTRLTVL.